Presented here are 22 T cell receptor beta chains from one specimen sequenced in a study of shared clonotypes between healthy human individuals. The assay was immunoSEQ multiplex PCR, and TCRdb's table has in-frame clones only and misses some. This table has 550,000 to 600,000 clones, roughly 72% appearing once. Sample: PBMCs. The source of these receptors is a woman between 40 and 50 years old in good health. Some clones in this sample may be carry-over from other donors' samples.

This rearrangement joins TRBV6-4 to TRBJ1-5; no firm D call. The germline CDR1 and CDR2 sequences are MRHNA and SNTAGT. The V and J ends lost 2 bases and 6 bases respectively, with 11 bases between them. This CDR3 spans 14 amino acids. DNA of the CDR3: TGTGCCAGCAGTGACGGGCCATTCGGTCAGCCCCAGCATTTT. It translates to CASSDGPFGQPQHF.

This clone has a single count. The chain links TRBV27 to TRBJ2-7, with 9 bases that match TRBD2. CDR1 MNHEY and CDR2 SMNVEV come from the germline V gene (reference sequence). Losses at the gene ends were 5 bases for V and 1 base for J; bases not matched to a gene: 9. CDR3 length: 16 amino acids. The CDR3: CASSKVAGVTSYEQYF. CDR3 nucleotide sequence: TGTGCCAGCAGTAAAGTAGCGGGAGTGACTTCCTACGAGCAGTACTTC.

The CDR3 reads CASSIARFSDYGYTF. Here the CDR3 DNA reads TGTGCCAGTAGTATAGCTAGGTTTTCGGACTATGGCTACACCTTC. The chain couples TRBV19 to TRBJ1-2, with D unclear. CDR1 LNHDA and CDR2 SQIVND come from the germline V gene (reference sequence). With 1 base removed from V and 3 bases from J, the gap between germline ends came to 12 bases. The CDR3 is 15 amino acids.

The genes are TRBV7-9 and TRBJ2-3; either TRBD1 or TRBD2 may supply D (6 bases each). The CDR3 consists of 15 residues. Per germline, CDR1 SEHNR and CDR2 FQNEAQ (reference sequence). V was trimmed by 5 bases and J by 3 bases, leaving 15 bases between them. CDR3 nucleotide sequence: TGTGCCAGCAGCCTCTGGAGGGGGAGGACAGATACGCAGTATTTT. As protein: CASSLWRGRTDTQYF.

This chain links TRBV4-1 with TRBJ2-7, with 8 bases that match TRBD1. The CDR3 extends over 14 amino acids. J was trimmed by 2 bases and V by 4 bases; bases with no gene match: 4. The germline CDR1 and CDR2 sequences are MGHRA and YSYEKL. CDR3 DNA: TGCGCCAGCAGCCGACCGGGACAGGCCTACGAGCAGTACTTC. Its protein product is CASSRPGQAYEQYF.

The chain links TRBV30 to TRBJ1-2; 7 bases map to TRBD1. The CDR3 covers 13 residues. The V gene end was trimmed by 7 bases and the J gene end by 0 bases; junction bases not matched to a gene: 5. Germline V gives CDR1 GTSNPN, CDR2 SVGIG (reference sequence). CDR3 coding DNA: TGTGCCTTCCGACAGGGAGCTAACTATGGCTACACCTTC. It yields the protein CAFRQGANYGYTF.

The V call is TRBV2, the J call TRBJ2-7; maybe TRBD1 (6 bases). Trimming took 3 bases from V and 2 from J, leaving 11 bases between them. Germline assignment: CDR1 SNHLY and CDR2 FYNNEI. The CDR3 has 14 amino acids. The CDR3: CASSDPRTAYEQYF. CDR3 coding DNA: TGTGCCAGCAGTGACCCCAGGACAGCCTACGAGCAGTACTTC. Variable domain in full (rest from reference TRBV2 and TRBJ2-7): EPEVTQTPSHQVTQMGQEVILRCVPISNHLYFYWYRQILGQKVEFLVSFYNNEISEKSEIFDDQFSVERPDGSNFTLKIRSTKLEDSAMYFCASSDPRTAYEQYFGPGTRLTVT.

In this sample, this clone turned up a few times. The gene calls are TRBV10-1 and TRBJ2-7, with a tentative D call TRBD2 (5 bases). Trimming shortened V by 3 bases and J by 7 bases, and 19 bases separated the two germline ends. This CDR3 is built from 15 residues. Germline assignment: CDR1 WNHNN and CDR2 SYGVQD (reference sequence). The CDR3: CASSDVLPGTGEQYF. As DNA, the CDR3 is TGCGCCAGCAGTGATGTACTCCCGGGCACGGGAGAGCAGTACTTC.

This chain connects TRBV28 to TRBJ2-1; a weak D match, TRBD1 (5 bases). V dropped 4 bases and J dropped 4 bases, with 14 bases sitting between them. The V gene's germline CDR1 is MDHEN and CDR2 SYDVKM. There are 15 residues in the CDR3. The CDR3, as DNA: TGTGCCAGCAGTTGGCGAGACAGAACATACAATGAGCAGTTCTTC. Its translation: CASSWRDRTYNEQFF.

The genes are TRBV18 and TRBJ2-7; D unresolved. The CDR3 is made up of 12 amino acids. Trimming shortened V by 5 bases and J by 13 bases, and 18 bases separated the two germline ends. Germline values: CDR1 KGHSH, CDR2 LQKENI. CDR3 region: CASSVEMGLVYF. Here the CDR3 DNA reads TGTGCCAGCTCAGTTGAAATGGGTTTAGTTTACTTC. The full variable domain, rest sourced from reference TRBV18 and TRBJ2-7, is NAGVMQNPRHLVRRRGQEARLRCSPMKGHSHVYWYRQLPEEGLKFMVYLQKENIIDESGMPKERFSAEFPKEGPSILRIQQVVRGDSAAYFCASSVEMGLVYFGPGTRLTVT.

This clone was detected a few times. The rearrangement joins TRBV30 to TRBJ1-4; 9 nucleotides line up with TRBD1. The CDR3 consists of 14 residues. The V segment lost 2 bases and the J segment 10 bases; nucleotides outside the gene matches: 8. Germline lookup yields CDR1 GTSNPN and CDR2 SVGIG (reference sequence). As DNA, the CDR3 is TGTGCCTGGAGTCAGGGACAGGGCCTTGGAAAACTGTTTTTT. Residues: CAWSQGQGLGKLFF.

This clone was detected once. The V gene is TRBV5-4, the J gene TRBJ1-1, with D perhaps TRBD1 (5 bases). Germline-derived CDR1 and CDR2 are SGHNT and YYREEE (reference sequence). The CDR3 spans 14 residues. V was cut by 0 bases and J by 4 bases, with 10 bases left in between. The CDR3 coding sequence is TGTGCCAGCAGCTTGGGGGGGTATGGCACTGAAGCTTTCTTT. Residues: CASSLGGYGTEAFF.

In this sample, this clone turned up many times. The conserved phenylalanine or tryptophan normally closing the CDR3 is absent here, so this likely arose from a read error. The rearrangement uses TRBV7-9 and TRBJ1-2; possibly TRBD1 for D (6 bases). Germline-derived CDR1 and CDR2 are SEHNR and FQNEAQ (reference sequence). Trimming removed 1 base from V and 7 bases from J, with 10 bases in between. The length of the CDR3 is 13 residues. This CDR3 is CASSLGGRGGYTL. CDR3 nucleotides: TGTGCCAGCAGCTTAGGGGGGCGCGGTGGCTACACCCTC.

V and J are TRBV27 and TRBJ2-7; 16 bases match TRBD2. Trimming cost V 6 bases and J 4 bases; bases outside gene matches: 12. The length of the CDR3 is 18 residues. Germline values: CDR1 MNHEY, CDR2 SMNVEV (reference sequence). The CDR3 DNA follows: TGTGCCAGCAGCCCATTAGGGACTAGCGGGAGGGCCGTATACGAGCAGTACTTC. Translating it yields CASSPLGTSGRAVYEQYF.

The V call is TRBV7-2, the J call TRBJ2-2, with 8 bases identical to TRBD1. Germline CDR1 and CDR2: SGHTA and FQGNSA. This CDR3 region has 14 residues. Trimming removed 0 bases from V and 8 bases from J; junction bases left unmatched: 2. In DNA, the CDR3 is TGTGCCAGCAGCTTAGCCCGGGACAGGGGGGAGCTGTTTTTT. Translating gives CASSLARDRGELFF.

This clone has only a few counts. This chain uses TRBV15 with TRBJ1-5; TRBD1 aligns across 8 bases. CDR3 length: 15 amino acids. Per the germline V gene, CDR1 is LNHNV and CDR2 is YYDKDF (reference sequence). Unmatched junction bases numbered 11, after V lost 4 bases and J lost 9 bases. DNA for the CDR3: TGTGCCACCAGCATGGACAGGGTCAACGGCCGGCCCCAGCATTTT. Protein sequence: CATSMDRVNGRPQHF.

V is TRBV9 and J is TRBJ2-1; 8 nucleotides align to TRBD2. The CDR3 contains 15 residues. Germline-derived CDR1 and CDR2 are SGDLS and YYNGEE. V gave up 0 bases and J gave up 7 bases; unmatched junction bases: 6. The DNA of the CDR3 is TGTGCCAGCAGCGTAGTAGGTTCGGGGGGGAATGAGCAGTTCTTC. This sequence encodes CASSVVGSGGNEQFF.

The V and J genes are TRBV11-3 and TRBJ2-5, with TRBD2 matching over 14 bases. The trim removed 5 bases at V and 5 bases at J, leaving 4 bases unmatched. This CDR3 region has 15 residues. Germline CDR1 reads SGHNT; CDR2 reads YENEEA. The CDR3: CASSTGLAGDETQYF. Written as DNA, the CDR3 is TGTGCCAGCAGCACGGGACTAGCGGGAGATGAGACCCAGTACTTC.

The rearrangement links TRBV6-4 to TRBJ2-1; 11 bases are a match to TRBD2. Germline CDR1 reads MRHNA; CDR2 reads SNTAGT. Losses at the gene ends were 5 bases for V and 5 bases for J; bases not matched to a gene: 5. CDR3 length equals 15 residues. The CDR3 spells CASSLLAGGNNEQFF. The CDR3 DNA is TGTGCCAGCAGTCTTCTAGCGGGAGGTAACAATGAGCAGTTCTTC.

The rearrangement uses TRBV5-3 and TRBJ2-2; D may match TRBD1 or TRBD2 (5 bases each). TRBV5-3 is reported as an ORF; its role is uncertain. V lost 0 bases and J lost 3, with 9 bases in between. This CDR3 contains 15 residues. In DNA, the CDR3 is TGTGCCAGAAGCTTGGTGGGGGTGTACACCGGGGAGCTGTTTTTT. Residues: CARSLVGVYTGELFF.

The chain employs TRBV28 and TRBJ1-2; no firm D call. V lost 7 bases to trimming and J lost 4 bases, with 19 bases between them. Germline CDR1 reads MDHEN; CDR2 reads SYDVKM. This CDR3 is 15 amino acids long. The DNA for the CDR3 is TGTGCCAGCAACCCGGAGGGCCGGCTAGTCTATGGCTACACCTTC. Residues: CASNPEGRLVYGYTF.

The V and J genes are TRBV7-8 and TRBJ1-1; a possible D gene is TRBD1 (5 bases). Germline V gives CDR1 SGHVS, CDR2 FQNEAQ. There are 14 residues in the CDR3. V was clipped by 3 bases and J by 1 base, with 9 bases between them. CDR3 in DNA: TGTGCCAGCAGCTTTACAGGACCGAACACTGAAGCTTTCTTT. Its translation: CASSFTGPNTEAFF.